This entry lists 5 T cell receptor beta chains sequenced from one sample in a study of T cell clones after liver transplantation. The assay was immunoSEQ multiplex PCR, and TCRdb's table has in-frame clones only and misses some. The sample consists of about 78,000 clones, 80% of them appearing once. The sequencing used CD4+ T cells from blood, collected before liver transplant. The receptor source for this set is a human donor who received a liver transplant.

This clone was seen just once. The chain recombines TRBV30 with TRBJ1-5, with D perhaps matching TRBD1 (6 bases). V lost 4 bases and J lost 7, with 17 bases in between. Germline CDR1 GTSNPN, CDR2 SVGIG (reference sequence). This CDR3 region has 14 residues. The DNA of the CDR3 is TGTGCCTGGACGCGGGGGCAGGTGGGGCAGCCCCAGCATTTT. It encodes CAWTRGQVGQPQHF.

The V call is TRBV15, the J call TRBJ2-7; possibly TRBD2 for D (5 bases). With 0 bases removed from V and 5 bases from J, the gap between germline ends came to 17 bases. CDR3 length: 16 amino acids. Germline values: CDR1 LNHNV, CDR2 YYDKDF (reference sequence). The CDR3 reads CATSREGGARAHEQYF. In DNA, the CDR3 is TGTGCCACCAGCAGAGAAGGCGGAGCGAGGGCCCACGAGCAGTACTTC.

The DNA of the CDR3 is TGTGCCAGCAGCTCGGGCCTTAATGAAAAACTGTTTTTT. This codes for CASSSGLNEKLFF. The rearrangement joins TRBV11-2 to TRBJ1-4; D is unresolved. Germline CDR1 and CDR2: SGHAT and FQNNGV. The CDR3 is made up of 13 amino acids. V dropped 4 bases and J dropped 4 bases, with 7 bases sitting between them.

The gene calls are TRBV2 and TRBJ2-1; D might be TRBD2 (6 bases). Germline CDR1 is SNHLY and CDR2 is FYNNEI. This CDR3 region has 15 residues. Trimming stripped 6 bases from V and 0 bases from J, with 12 bases between. The CDR3 reads CASRGDGSSYNEQFF. CDR3 bases: TGTGCCAGCAGGGGGGACGGGAGCTCCTACAATGAGCAGTTCTTC.

This clone was found once. V and J are TRBV5-8 and TRBJ2-1, with TRBD2 matching 13 bases. The ends lost 4 bases at V and 8 bases at J; junction bases unmatched: 9. Germline V gene data show CDR1 as SGHTS and CDR2 as YDEGEE. The CDR3 is 16 amino acids. CDR3 amino acids: CASSPGLAGVIDEQFF. The CDR3 DNA sequence: TGTGCCAGCAGCCCAGGACTAGCGGGAGTCATCGATGAGCAGTTCTTC.